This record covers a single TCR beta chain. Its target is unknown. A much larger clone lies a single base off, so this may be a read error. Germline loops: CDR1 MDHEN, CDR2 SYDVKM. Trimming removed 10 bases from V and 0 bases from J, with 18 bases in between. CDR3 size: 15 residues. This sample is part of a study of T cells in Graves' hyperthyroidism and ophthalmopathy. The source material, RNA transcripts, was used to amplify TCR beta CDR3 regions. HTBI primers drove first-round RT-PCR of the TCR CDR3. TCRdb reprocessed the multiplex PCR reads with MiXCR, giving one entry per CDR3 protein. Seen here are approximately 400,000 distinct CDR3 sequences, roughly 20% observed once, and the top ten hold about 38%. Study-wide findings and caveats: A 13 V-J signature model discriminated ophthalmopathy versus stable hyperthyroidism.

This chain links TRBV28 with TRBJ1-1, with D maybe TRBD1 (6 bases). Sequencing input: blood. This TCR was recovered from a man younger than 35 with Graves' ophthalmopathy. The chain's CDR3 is CANSPPTGMNTEAFF. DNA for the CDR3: TGTGCCAACAGCCCACCTACAGGGATGAACACTGAAGCTTTCTTT.